Below are 8 T cell receptor beta chains sequenced from a single sample in a study of response to subunit inactivated influenza vaccine. TCRdb reanalysed the RT-PCR reads using MiXCR and keeps one entry per CDR3 protein. Among 500,000 to 550,000 distinct CDR3 sequences, 7.6% were seen once, and the ten largest hold 13%. Source: PBMCs from blood, taken 23 months after vaccination. These receptor sequences come from a man in his fifties or sixties who received an inactivated influenza vaccine.

This clonotype has ten or more counts. A read error may produce the germline difference seen at one junction end. The rearrangement joins TRBV7-9 to TRBJ2-2, with TRBD1 matching 8 bases. CDR3 length: 16 residues. The germline V gene encodes CDR1 SEHNR and CDR2 FQNEAQ (reference sequence). Written as DNA, the CDR3 is TGTGCCAGCACCTTATCGACAGGGGCGAACACCGGGGAGCTGTTTTTT. Translation: CASTLSTGANTGELFF.

This clonotype appeared many times. The rearrangement joins TRBV5-8 to TRBJ1-1; D is ambiguous. Germline CDR1 SGHTS, CDR2 YDEGEE. Trimming shortened V by 0 bases and J by 5 bases, and 14 bases separated the two germline ends. The CDR3 has 15 amino acids. This CDR3 is CASSLEGITLTEAFF. The CDR3, as DNA: TGTGCCAGCAGCTTGGAAGGGATAACACTGACTGAAGCTTTCTTT.

This clonotype was recorded many times. This sequence joins TRBV5-1 and TRBJ2-3; TRBD2 matches at 13 bases. The CDR3 length is 18 residues. With 4 bases clipped from V and 3 bases from J, the junction kept 11 bases outside the gene matches. Germline values: CDR1 SGHRS, CDR2 YFSETQ. The CDR3 region is CASSPGLAGALLTDTQYF. As DNA, the CDR3 is TGCGCCAGCAGCCCCGGACTAGCGGGAGCCCTCCTAACAGATACGCAGTATTTT.

The chain combines TRBV20-1 with TRBJ1-1; D is uncertain. This CDR3 is 12 amino acids long. The V gene's germline CDR1 is DFQATT and CDR2 SNEGSKA (reference sequence). The CDR3 bases are TGCAGAGTTGGGCGGGATAACACTGAAGCTTTCTTT. Translation: CRVGRDNTEAFF.

This chain links TRBV5-1 with TRBJ2-7; D perhaps matches TRBD2 (5 bases). Deletions cut 2 bases from V and 7 bases from J, with 10 bases between. Germline V gene lookup returns CDR1 SGHRS and CDR2 YFSETQ. CDR3 length: 12 amino acids. Here the CDR3 reads CASSFEGREQYF. For the CDR3, the DNA is TGCGCCAGCAGCTTCGAGGGTAGGGAGCAGTACTTC.

The chain couples TRBV6-2 or TRBV6-3 to TRBJ1-1; 7 nucleotides agree with TRBD1. V was pared by 6 bases and J by 4 bases, with 5 bases of the junction left unmatched. CDR3 size: 13 residues. The germline V gene encodes CDR1 MNHEY and CDR2 SVGEGT. The CDR3 is CASRYRGTTEAFF. CDR3 bases: TGTGCCAGCAGATACAGGGGAACCACTGAAGCTTTCTTT.

This clonotype was counted only a few times. The rearrangement joins TRBV7-6 to TRBJ2-7; 9 nucleotides match TRBD1. With V trimmed by 4 bases and J by 5 bases, 9 bases remained unmatched. In germline, CDR1 is SGHVS, CDR2 FNYEAQ. The CDR3 is made up of 15 amino acids. The CDR3 bases are TGTGCCAGCAGCTCACGGGACAGGGTGGAAAACGAGCAGTACTTC. Translating it yields CASSSRDRVENEQYF. The entire variable domain, with the rest obtained from reference TRBV7-6 and TRBJ2-7, is as follows: GAGVSQSPRYKVTKRGQDVALRCDPISGHVSLYWYRQALGQGPEFLTYFNYEAQQDKSGLPNDRFSAERPEGSISTLTIQRTEQRDSAMYRCASSSRDRVENEQYFGPGTRLTVT.

This clonotype came up a few times. CDR3: CSVAPQGRTYGYTF. The DNA of the CDR3 is TGCAGCGTTGCACCACAGGGGAGGACCTATGGCTACACCTTC. The chain has TRBV29-1 and TRBJ1-2, with TRBD1 identical over 7 bases. This CDR3 is built from 14 residues. V dropped 4 bases and J dropped 4; count of bases not matched to a gene: 9. From germline, CDR1 is SQVTM and CDR2 ANQGSEA.